There are many counts of the clone carrying this T cell receptor (beta chain). Germline lookup yields CDR1 SGHRS and CDR2 YFSETQ. This CDR3 is built from 16 residues. Trimming removed 6 bases from V and 0 bases from J, with 16 bases in between. This sample was taken from a study of neurological immune-mediated disorders. With 10-nucleotide random UMIs included, cDNA was synthesized by 5'RACE. TCRdb called the 5' RACE reads again in MiXCR, with one record for every CDR3 protein. The table shows about 30,000 distinct CDR3 sequences, with around 10% occurring only once. Sequencing input: PBMCs. This receptor was obtained from a man aged 55 to 70 in good health. The genes are TRBV5-1 and TRBJ2-1, with D possibly being TRBD1 (6 bases). The CDR3 DNA follows: TGCGCCAGCAACCAACAGGGAATCAGCTCCTACAATGAGCAGTTCTTC. Encoded protein: CASNQQGISSYNEQFF.